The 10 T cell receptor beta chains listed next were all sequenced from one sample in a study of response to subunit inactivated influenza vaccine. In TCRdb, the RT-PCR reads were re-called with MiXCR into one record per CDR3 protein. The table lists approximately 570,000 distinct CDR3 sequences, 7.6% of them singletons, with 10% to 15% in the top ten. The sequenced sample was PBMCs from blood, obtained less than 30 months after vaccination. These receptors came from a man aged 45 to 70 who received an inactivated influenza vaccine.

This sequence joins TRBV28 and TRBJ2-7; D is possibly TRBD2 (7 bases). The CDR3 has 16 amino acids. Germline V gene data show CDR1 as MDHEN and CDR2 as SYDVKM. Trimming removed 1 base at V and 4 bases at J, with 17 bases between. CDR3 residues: CASSLFITGRGYEQYF. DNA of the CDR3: TGTGCCAGCAGTTTATTTATAACAGGGAGGGGATACGAGCAGTACTTC.

This chain's CDR3 is CSVEAPGGKLFF. CDR3 in DNA: TGCAGCGTTGAAGCCCCAGGGGGGAAACTGTTTTTT. This chain joins TRBV29-1 and TRBJ1-4, with 7 bases lining up with TRBD1. Germline V CDR1 and CDR2: SQVTM, ANQGSEA. The CDR3 totals 12 residues. Trimming at V came to 1 base and at J to 11 bases, leaving 4 bases not matched to a gene.

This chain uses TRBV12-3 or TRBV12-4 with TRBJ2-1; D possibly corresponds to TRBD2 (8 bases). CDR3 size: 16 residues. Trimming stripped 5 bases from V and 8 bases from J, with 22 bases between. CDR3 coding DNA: TGTGCCAGCAGTCCCATTAGCGGGAAAACAGGGGATGAGCAGTTCTTC. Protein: CASSPISGKTGDEQFF.

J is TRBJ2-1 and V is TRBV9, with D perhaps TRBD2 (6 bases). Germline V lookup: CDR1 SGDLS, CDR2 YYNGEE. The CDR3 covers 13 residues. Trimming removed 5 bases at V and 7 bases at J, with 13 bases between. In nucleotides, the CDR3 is TGTGCCAGCAGGGGCGCCCGGGGGAATGAGCAGTTCTTC. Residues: CASRGARGNEQFF.

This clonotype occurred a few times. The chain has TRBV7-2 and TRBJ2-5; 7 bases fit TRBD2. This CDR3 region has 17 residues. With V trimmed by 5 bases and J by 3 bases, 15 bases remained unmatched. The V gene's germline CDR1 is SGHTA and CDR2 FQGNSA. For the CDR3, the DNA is TGTGCCAGCAGCCCCTTTCCCAGCGGGGTAAGAGAAGAGACCCAGTACTTC. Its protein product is CASSPFPSGVREETQYF.

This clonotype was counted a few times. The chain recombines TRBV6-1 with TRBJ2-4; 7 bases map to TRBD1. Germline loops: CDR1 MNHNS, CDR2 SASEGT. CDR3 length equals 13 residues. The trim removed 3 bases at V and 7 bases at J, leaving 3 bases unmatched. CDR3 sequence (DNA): TGTGCCAGCAGTGACGGACAGGTTAACATTCAGTACTTC. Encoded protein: CASSDGQVNIQYF.

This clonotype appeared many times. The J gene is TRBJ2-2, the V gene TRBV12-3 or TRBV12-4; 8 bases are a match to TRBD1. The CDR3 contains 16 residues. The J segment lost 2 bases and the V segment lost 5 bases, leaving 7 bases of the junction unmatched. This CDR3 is CASSLGQGGNTGELFF. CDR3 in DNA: TGTGCCAGCAGTCTTGGACAGGGAGGAAACACCGGGGAGCTGTTTTTT.

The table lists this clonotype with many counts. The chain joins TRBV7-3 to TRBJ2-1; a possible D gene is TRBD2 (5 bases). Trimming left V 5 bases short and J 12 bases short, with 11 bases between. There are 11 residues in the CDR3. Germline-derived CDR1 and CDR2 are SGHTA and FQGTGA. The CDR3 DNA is TGTGCCAGCAGCAGAGGGAGTCGGCAGTTCTTC. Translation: CASSRGSRQFF.

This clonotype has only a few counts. The CDR3 region has the DNA TGTGCCATCAGTGCTGGGGCAGGGGGCGGATATAGCAATCAGCCCCAGCATTTT. As protein: CAISAGAGGGYSNQPQHF. The chain carries TRBV10-3 and TRBJ1-5, with 8 bases that match TRBD1. The V and J ends lost 4 bases and 0 bases, in that order; junction bases with no gene match: 11. The CDR3 contains 18 residues. The V gene's germline CDR1 is ENHRY and CDR2 SYGVKD.

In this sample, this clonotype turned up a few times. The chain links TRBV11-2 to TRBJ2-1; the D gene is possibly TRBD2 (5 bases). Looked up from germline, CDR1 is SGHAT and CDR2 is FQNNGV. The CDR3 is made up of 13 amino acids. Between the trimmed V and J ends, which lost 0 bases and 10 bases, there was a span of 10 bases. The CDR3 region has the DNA TGTGCCAGCAGCTTAGACAGGTCGGGAGAGCAGTTCTTC. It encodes CASSLDRSGEQFF.